The T cell receptor beta chain described here comes from a study of shared clonotypes between healthy human individuals. With regard to this clone: Its antigen is unknown. This CDR3 is also generated by other DNA sequences in the sample.

The CDR3 consists of 13 residues. The ends were cut back, 3 bases at V and 1 base at J, with 6 bases in the middle. Per the germline V gene, CDR1 is SQVTM and CDR2 is ANQGSEA. Some clones are missing from TCRdb's copy, which holds only in-frame ones; the method was immunoSEQ multiplex PCR. The sample consists of more than 1.2 million clones, 98% of them appearing once. Study-level results: Donor scarcity curtailed the genetic and exposure-history diversity represented herein.

The V gene is TRBV29-1, the J gene TRBJ2-2; D is possibly TRBD1 (5 bases). The sample taken for sequencing was naive CD4+ T cells sorted from blood. Subset meaning: CD45RA+ positively selected. The TCR comes from a man aged 25 to 40 in good health. The CDR3 DNA is TGCAGCGTTGATAGGGGGAACACCGGGGAGCTGTTTTTT. Encoded protein: CSVDRGNTGELFF.